These 5 T cell receptor beta chains came from one sample sequenced in a study of blood T cell repertoires in COVID-19 (dated by TCRdb to the early 2020s). Receptor amplification or capture employed the immunoSEQ multiplex PCR assay. In its TCRdb copy, this immuneACCESS table keeps in-frame sequences only and misses some clones. Where compared with another copy, unresolved V genes explain less than half of these, and the others have no known cause. Recorded for this sample are 150,000 to 200,000 clones; about 85% of them occurred a single time. 2.5% to 4% of the sample goes to the ten largest clones. Sequences were obtained from peripheral blood. These receptors were taken from a human donor with acute or convalescent COVID-19. The donor label of this sample is uncertain.

This clone was detected once. The V call is TRBV28, the J call TRBJ1-3; TRBD1 might be the D (6 bases). CDR1 MDHEN and CDR2 SYDVKM come from the germline V gene. This CDR3 has 15 amino acids. Trimming left V 7 bases short and J 7 bases short, with 20 bases between. The CDR3: CASNSHVGALNTIYF. CDR3 DNA sequence: TGTGCCAGCAATTCCCACGTGGGGGCCTTGAACACCATATATTTT. Based on the CDR3 plus reference TRBV28 and TRBJ1-3, the full variable domain is DVKVTQSSRYLVKRTGEKVFLECVQDMDHENMFWYRQDPGLGLRLIYFSYDVKMKEKGDIPEGYSVSREKKERFSLILESASTNQTSMYLCASNSHVGALNTIYFGEGSWLTVV.

This sequence joins TRBV27 and TRBJ1-5, with 7 bases matching TRBD1. The V and J ends lost 5 bases and 7 bases, in that order; junction bases with no gene match: 8. CDR1 is MNHEY and CDR2 is SMNVEV in the germline V gene (reference sequence). CDR3 length: 14 amino acids. The CDR3 DNA follows: TGTGCCAGCAGTCGTTTACAGGGGACCCAGCCCCAGCATTTT. This gives the protein CASSRLQGTQPQHF.

The chain employs TRBV2 and TRBJ1-2; D call uncertain. The CDR3 runs to 14 residues. V was clipped by 2 bases and J by 0 bases, with 7 bases between them. CDR1 and CDR2 from the germline V gene are SNHLY and FYNNEI. CDR3 in DNA: TGTGCCAGCAGTGAATTGGTAGCTAACTATGGCTACACCTTC. It translates to CASSELVANYGYTF. The full variable domain, with the rest looked up from reference TRBV2 and TRBJ1-2, is EPEVTQTPSHQVTQMGQEVILRCVPISNHLYFYWYRQILGQKVEFLVSFYNNEISEKSEIFDDQFSVERPDGSNFTLKIRSTKLEDSAMYFCASSELVANYGYTFGSGTRLTVV.

This chain joins TRBV6-1 and TRBJ1-1; the D is unclear. The V end was cut by 7 bases, the J end by 0 bases, with 9 bases between. This CDR3 has 13 residues. CDR1 and CDR2 from the germline V gene are MNHNS and SASEGT. DNA for the CDR3: TGTGCCAGCATTCCAGCGGTGAACACTGAAGCTTTCTTT. Its translation is CASIPAVNTEAFF.

This clone came up once. This rearrangement joins TRBV7-2 to TRBJ2-1, with TRBD2 identical over 7 bases. V lost 3 bases and J lost 0; bases outside the gene matches: 8. Per the germline V gene, CDR1 is SGHTA and CDR2 is FQGNSA. The CDR3 loop spans 17 amino acids. The CDR3 spells CASSFLGGVSSYNEQFF. The CDR3 DNA sequence: TGTGCCAGCAGCTTCCTGGGGGGGGTGAGCTCCTACAATGAGCAGTTCTTC.